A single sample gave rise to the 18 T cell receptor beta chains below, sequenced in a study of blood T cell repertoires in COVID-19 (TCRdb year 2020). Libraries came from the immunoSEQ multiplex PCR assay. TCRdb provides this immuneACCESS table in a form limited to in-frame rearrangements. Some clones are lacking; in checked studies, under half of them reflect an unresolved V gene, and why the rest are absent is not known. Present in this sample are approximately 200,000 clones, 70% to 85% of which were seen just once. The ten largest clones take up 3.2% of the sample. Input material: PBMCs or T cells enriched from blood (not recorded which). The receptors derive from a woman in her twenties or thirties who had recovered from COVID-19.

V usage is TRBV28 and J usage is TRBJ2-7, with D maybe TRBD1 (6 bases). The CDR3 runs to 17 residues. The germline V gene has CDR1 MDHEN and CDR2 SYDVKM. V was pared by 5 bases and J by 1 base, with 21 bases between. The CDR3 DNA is TGTGCCAGCAGTGGGGGCCCAAGTCCGGTAAGGTCCTACGAGCAGTACTTC. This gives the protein CASSGGPSPVRSYEQYF.

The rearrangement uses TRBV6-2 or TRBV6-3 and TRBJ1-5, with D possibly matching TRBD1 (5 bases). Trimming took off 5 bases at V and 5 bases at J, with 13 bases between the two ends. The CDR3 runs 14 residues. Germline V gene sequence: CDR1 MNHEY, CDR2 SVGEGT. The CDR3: CASSGVIRDQPQHF. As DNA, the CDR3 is TGTGCCAGCAGTGGGGTGATCAGGGATCAGCCCCAGCATTTT.

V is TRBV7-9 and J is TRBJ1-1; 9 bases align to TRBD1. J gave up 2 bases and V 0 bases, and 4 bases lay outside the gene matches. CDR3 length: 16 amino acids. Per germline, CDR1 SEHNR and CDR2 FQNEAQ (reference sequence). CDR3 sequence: CASSLARTGANTEAFF. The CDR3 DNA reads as TGTGCCAGCAGCTTAGCTCGGACAGGGGCAAACACTGAAGCTTTCTTT.

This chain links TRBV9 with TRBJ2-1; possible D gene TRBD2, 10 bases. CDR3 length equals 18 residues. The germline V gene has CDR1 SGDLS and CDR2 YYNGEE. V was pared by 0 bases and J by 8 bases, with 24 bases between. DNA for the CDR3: TGTGCCAGCAGCGTAGGAGGGACAGGGCAAGCGGGAGGGTATGAGCAGTTCTTC. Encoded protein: CASSVGGTGQAGGYEQFF.

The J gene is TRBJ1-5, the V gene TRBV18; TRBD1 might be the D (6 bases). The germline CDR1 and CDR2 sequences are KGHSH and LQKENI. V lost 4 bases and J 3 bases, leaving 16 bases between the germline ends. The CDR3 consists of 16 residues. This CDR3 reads CASSQGHPGNNQPQHF. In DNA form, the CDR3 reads TGTGCCAGCTCACAGGGACACCCGGGCAACAATCAGCCCCAGCATTTT.

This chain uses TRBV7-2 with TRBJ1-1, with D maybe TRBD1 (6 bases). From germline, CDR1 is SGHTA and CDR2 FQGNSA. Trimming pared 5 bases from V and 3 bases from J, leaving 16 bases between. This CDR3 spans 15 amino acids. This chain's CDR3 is CASSPLSGVDTEAFF. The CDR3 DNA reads TGTGCCAGCAGCCCACTTTCAGGGGTGGACACTGAAGCTTTCTTT.

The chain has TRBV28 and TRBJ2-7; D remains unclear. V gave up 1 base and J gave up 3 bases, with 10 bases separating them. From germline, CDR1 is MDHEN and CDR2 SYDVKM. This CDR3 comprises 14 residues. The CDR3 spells CASSLYPGLYEQYV. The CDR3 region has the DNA TGTGCCAGCAGTTTATACCCAGGCCTCTACGAGCAGTACGTC.

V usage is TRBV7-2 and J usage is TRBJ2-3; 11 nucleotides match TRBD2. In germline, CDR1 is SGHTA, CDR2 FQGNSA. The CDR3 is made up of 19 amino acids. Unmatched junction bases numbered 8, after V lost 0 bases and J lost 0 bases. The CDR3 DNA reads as TGTGCCAGCAGCTTAGCGGCCCCTAGCGGGGGGCATAGCACAGATACGCAGTATTTT. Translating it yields CASSLAAPSGGHSTDTQYF.

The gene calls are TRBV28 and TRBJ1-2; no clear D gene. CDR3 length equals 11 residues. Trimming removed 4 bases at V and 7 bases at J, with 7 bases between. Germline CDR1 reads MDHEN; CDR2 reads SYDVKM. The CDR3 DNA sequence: TGTGCCAGCAGTTCCCTAACTGGCTACACCTTC. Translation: CASSSLTGYTF.

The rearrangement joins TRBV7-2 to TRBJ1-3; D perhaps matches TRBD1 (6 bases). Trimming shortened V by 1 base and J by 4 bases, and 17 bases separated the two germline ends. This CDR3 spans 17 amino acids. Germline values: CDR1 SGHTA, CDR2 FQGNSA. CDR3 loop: CASSLGGQGIQGNTIYF. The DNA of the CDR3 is TGTGCCAGCAGCTTAGGGGGGCAGGGGATACAAGGAAACACCATATATTTT.

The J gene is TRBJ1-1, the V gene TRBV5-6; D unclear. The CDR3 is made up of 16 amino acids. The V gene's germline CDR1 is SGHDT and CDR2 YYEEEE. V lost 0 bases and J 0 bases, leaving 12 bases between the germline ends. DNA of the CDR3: TGTGCCAGCAGCTTGGTTGATTTAGTGGTGAACACTGAAGCTTTCTTT. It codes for CASSLVDLVVNTEAFF. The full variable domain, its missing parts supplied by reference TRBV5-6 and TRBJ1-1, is DAGVTQSPTHLIKTRGQQVTLRCSPKSGHDTVSWYQQALGQGPQFIFQYYEEEERQRGNFPDRFSGHQFPNYSSELNVNALLLGDSALYLCASSLVDLVVNTEAFFGQGTRLTVV.

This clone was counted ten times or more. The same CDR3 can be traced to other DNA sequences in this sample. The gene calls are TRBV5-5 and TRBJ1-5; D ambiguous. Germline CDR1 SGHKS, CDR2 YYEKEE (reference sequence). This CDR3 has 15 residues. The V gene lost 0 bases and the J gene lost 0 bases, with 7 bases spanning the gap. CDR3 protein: CASSLADSSNQPQHF. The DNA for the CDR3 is TGTGCCAGCAGCTTGGCAGATTCTAGCAATCAGCCCCAGCATTTT.

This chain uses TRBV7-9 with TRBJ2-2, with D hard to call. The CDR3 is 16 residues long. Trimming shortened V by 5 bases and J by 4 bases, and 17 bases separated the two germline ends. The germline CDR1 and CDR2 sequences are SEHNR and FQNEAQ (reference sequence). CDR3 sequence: CASSQTAILGTGELFF. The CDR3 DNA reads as TGTGCCAGCAGCCAGACTGCAATTTTGGGCACCGGGGAGCTGTTTTTT.

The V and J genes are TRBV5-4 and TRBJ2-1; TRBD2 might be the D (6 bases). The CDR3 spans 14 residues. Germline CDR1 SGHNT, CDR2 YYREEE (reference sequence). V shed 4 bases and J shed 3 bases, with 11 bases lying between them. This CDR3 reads CASSLAGNYNEQFF. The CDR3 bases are TGTGCCAGCAGCCTGGCGGGGAACTACAATGAGCAGTTCTTC.

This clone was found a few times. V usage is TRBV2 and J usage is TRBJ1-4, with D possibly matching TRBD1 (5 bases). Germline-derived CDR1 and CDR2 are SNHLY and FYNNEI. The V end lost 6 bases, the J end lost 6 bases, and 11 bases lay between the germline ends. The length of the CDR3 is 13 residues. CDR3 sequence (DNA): TGTGCCAGCAGCCGACAGCGATATGAAAAACTGTTTTTT. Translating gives CASSRQRYEKLFF.

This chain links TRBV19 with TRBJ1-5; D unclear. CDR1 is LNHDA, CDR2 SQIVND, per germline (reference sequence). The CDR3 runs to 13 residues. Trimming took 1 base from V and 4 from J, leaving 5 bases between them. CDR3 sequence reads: CASSIGVNQPQHF. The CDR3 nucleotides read TGTGCCAGTAGTATAGGCGTGAATCAGCCCCAGCATTTT.

CDR3 region: CASILARTSGGSQYF. The DNA of the CDR3 is TGTGCCAGCATCCTCGCGAGGACTAGCGGGGGATCCCAGTACTTC. The J gene is TRBJ2-5, the V gene TRBV3-1 (or the pseudogene TRBV3-2), with TRBD2 matching over 13 bases. The CDR3 has 15 residues. Germline CDR1 reads LGHDT; CDR2 reads YNNKEL (reference sequence). The V segment lost 7 bases and the J segment 9 bases; nucleotides outside the gene matches: 11.

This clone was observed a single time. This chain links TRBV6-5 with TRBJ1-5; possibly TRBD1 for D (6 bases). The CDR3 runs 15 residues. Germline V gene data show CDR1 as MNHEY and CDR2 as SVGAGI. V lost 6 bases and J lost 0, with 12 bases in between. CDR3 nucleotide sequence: TGTGCCAGCAGCACCCAGGGGTATAGCAATCAGCCCCAGCATTTT. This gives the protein CASSTQGYSNQPQHF.